A single sample is the source of the 2 T cell receptor beta chains below, sequenced in a study of T cells in Graves' hyperthyroidism and ophthalmopathy. Researchers took RNA transcripts and amplified the TCR beta CDR3 regions from them. The HTBI primer set drove a first-round RT-PCR of the TCR CDR3. TCRdb re-called the multiplex PCR reads through MiXCR, storing one row per CDR3 protein. The sample holds 300,000 to 450,000 distinct CDR3 sequences, roughly 14% seen once. Sequencing was performed on blood. These receptors all come from a man younger than 45 with Graves' hyperthyroidism that later progressed to Graves' ophthalmopathy.

Comments on this clonotype: A much larger clone differs from this one at a single base, so this may be a read error. The chain couples TRBV7-9 to TRBJ2-1; 8 positions match TRBD2. This CDR3 comprises 17 residues. V shed 5 bases, J shed 3 bases, and the junction held 12 bases outside the gene matches. Germline-derived CDR1 and CDR2 are SEHNR and FQNEAQ (reference sequence). CDR3 nucleotides: TGTGCCAGCAGCCCGGGTATCCGGGGGGGCGACTACAATGAGCAGTTCTTC. As protein: CASSPGIRGGDYNEQFF.

The chain employs TRBV3-1 and TRBJ2-6; maybe TRBD2 (6 bases). The CDR3 is made up of 17 amino acids. V gave up 4 bases and J gave up 2 bases, with 15 bases separating them. CDR1 LGHDT and CDR2 YNNKEL come from the germline V gene (reference sequence). CDR3 amino acids: CASSPFGGAAGANVLTF. CDR3 nucleotide sequence: TGTGCCAGCAGCCCATTCGGAGGGGCGGCTGGGGCCAACGTCCTGACTTTC.